These 25 T cell receptor beta chains were all obtained from the same sample, sequenced in a study of T cell responses to AZD1222 COVID-19 vaccine. Sequenced by immunoSEQ multiplex PCR; TCRdb stores in-frame clones only, minus some. In the table there are about 85,000 clones, roughly 90% of which are singletons. Specimen: peripheral blood, collected on day 0 of AZD1222 vaccination. The receptors stem from an adult in good health.

The V and J genes are TRBV18 and TRBJ1-6; the match to TRBD1 covers 7 bases. Per the germline V gene, CDR1 is KGHSH and CDR2 is LQKENI. Germline trimming cut 3 bases from V and 8 bases from J; bases unmatched to any gene: 4. CDR3 length: 14 amino acids. The CDR3 DNA reads TGTGCCAGCTCACCGAAAGACAGGGATTCACCCCTCCACTTT. It codes for CASSPKDRDSPLHF.

As to this clone: Other DNA sequences within the sample encode an identical CDR3. V is TRBV6-5 and J is TRBJ1-3, with 9 positions matching TRBD1. Trimming cost V 0 bases and J 2 bases; bases outside gene matches: 2. This CDR3 comprises 16 residues. CDR1 is MNHEY, CDR2 SVGAGI, per germline. The CDR3 DNA is TGTGCCAGCAGTTACTCCGGGACAGGGACTGGAAACACCATATATTTT. Translation gives CASSYSGTGTGNTIYF.

This clone was detected a few times. The V gene is TRBV6-1, the J gene TRBJ1-1, with 7 nucleotides matching TRBD1. Trimming removed 0 bases from V and 6 bases from J; junction bases left unmatched: 7. The germline gives CDR1 MNHNS, CDR2 SASEGT. This CDR3 has 15 amino acids. The CDR3 sequence is CASSEASRGISEAFF. In DNA, the CDR3 is TGTGCCAGCAGTGAAGCGAGCAGGGGGATCTCTGAAGCTTTCTTT.

The chain links TRBV5-4 to TRBJ2-1, with D maybe TRBD2 (7 bases). Germline V CDR1 and CDR2: SGHNT, YYREEE (reference sequence). The ends were cut back, 5 bases at V and 5 bases at J, with 29 bases in the middle. This CDR3 has 19 residues. Here the CDR3 reads CASSPPGGGGPGLDNEQFF. CDR3 nucleotide sequence: TGTGCCAGCAGTCCTCCGGGTGGGGGGGGCCCCGGGCTGGACAATGAGCAGTTCTTC. The full variable domain, its missing parts supplied by reference TRBV5-4 and TRBJ2-1, is ETGVTQSPTHLIKTRGQQVTLRCSSQSGHNTVSWYQQALGQGPQFIFQYYREEENGRGNFPPRFSGLQFPNYSSELNVNALELDDSALYLCASSPPGGGGPGLDNEQFFGPGTRLTVL.

This CDR3 reads CASSFNRDNEQFF. The CDR3 bases are TGTGCCAGCAGCTTTAACCGAGACAATGAGCAGTTCTTC. This rearrangement joins TRBV7-2 to TRBJ2-1; D is unclear. Trimming removed 3 bases at V and 5 bases at J, with 8 bases between. Germline CDR1 reads SGHTA; CDR2 reads FQGNSA. The CDR3 is 13 residues long.

This sequence joins TRBV24-1 and TRBJ2-1; D assignment may be TRBD1 or TRBD2 (6 bases each). Per the germline V gene, CDR1 is KGHDR and CDR2 is SFDVKD. V lost 2 bases to trimming and J lost 5 bases, with 18 bases between them. CDR3 length: 17 residues. The CDR3 coding sequence is TGTGCCACCAGTGATTCCCGATGGGCGGGGACAAACAATGAGCAGTTCTTC. Residues: CATSDSRWAGTNNEQFF.

The chain recombines TRBV9 with TRBJ1-3; tentative D call: TRBD1 (5 bases). V was trimmed by 1 base and J by 2 bases, leaving 10 bases between them. The germline CDR1 and CDR2 sequences are SGDLS and YYNGEE. This CDR3 is 15 amino acids long. This CDR3 is CASSVSQGAGNTIYF. CDR3 nucleotide sequence: TGTGCCAGCAGCGTATCCCAAGGGGCTGGAAACACCATATATTTT.

This clone showed up just once. The rearrangement joins TRBV3-1 (or the pseudogene TRBV3-2) to TRBJ2-7; D unclear. CDR1 is LGHDT, CDR2 YNNKEL, per germline (reference sequence). CDR3 length equals 11 residues. The V end lost 3 bases, the J end lost 0 bases, and 0 bases lay between the germline ends. The CDR3 is CASSHSYEQYF. For the CDR3, the DNA is TGTGCCAGCAGCCACTCCTACGAGCAGTACTTC.

The chain recombines TRBV5-1 with TRBJ2-7, with D unclear. Between the trimmed V and J ends, which lost 3 bases and 0 bases, there was a span of 7 bases. The CDR3 sequence is 13 residues long. In germline, CDR1 is SGHRS, CDR2 YFSETQ. This CDR3 reads CASSSFSSYEQYF. In nucleotides, the CDR3 is TGCGCCAGCAGCTCCTTCTCCTCCTACGAGCAGTACTTC.

The CDR3 region is CASTFGFGSGNTIYF. In DNA form, the CDR3 reads TGTGCCAGTACGTTCGGGTTTGGCTCTGGAAACACCATATATTTT. The chain recombines TRBV19 with TRBJ1-3; D is unresolved. Trimming pared 7 bases from V and 0 bases from J, leaving 13 bases between. The length of the CDR3 is 15 residues. In germline, CDR1 is LNHDA, CDR2 SQIVND (reference sequence).

Here the CDR3 reads CAWSGGQGSYTF. CDR3 bases: TGTGCCTGGAGTGGGGGACAGGGTAGCTACACCTTC. The chain is built from TRBV30 and TRBJ1-2; the match to TRBD1 covers 9 bases. The V segment lost 1 base and the J segment 9 bases; nucleotides outside the gene matches: 3. Germline CDR1 is GTSNPN and CDR2 is SVGIG (reference sequence). The CDR3 runs to 12 residues.

The chain recombines TRBV6-2 or TRBV6-3 with TRBJ1-1; 7 bases line up with TRBD1. The V segment lost 5 bases and the J segment 3 bases; nucleotides outside the gene matches: 9. CDR1 and CDR2 from the germline V gene are MNHEY and SVGEGT. The CDR3 length is 15 residues. In nucleotides, the CDR3 is TGTGCCAGCAGTCGAAAGAGCAGGGGGTACACTGAAGCTTTCTTT. This gives the protein CASSRKSRGYTEAFF.

The chain is built from TRBV12-3 or TRBV12-4 and TRBJ2-2; D gene uncertain. The ends were cut back, 10 bases at V and 6 bases at J, with 9 bases in the middle. The CDR3 is 11 residues long. The CDR3 spells CATQVAGELFF. The CDR3 coding sequence is TGTGCCACTCAGGTAGCCGGGGAGCTGTTTTTT.

The V and J genes are TRBV7-9 and TRBJ1-2; 8 positions agree with TRBD1. The germline gives CDR1 SEHNR, CDR2 FQNEAQ (reference sequence). Losses at the gene ends were 5 bases for V and 4 bases for J; bases not matched to a gene: 3. The length of the CDR3 is 13 residues. Here the CDR3 DNA reads TGTGCCAGCAGCCAACAGGGGGGCTATGGCTACACCTTC. Its translation is CASSQQGGYGYTF.

The chain recombines TRBV12-1 with TRBJ1-2; the tabulated D call, TRBD1, remains unverified against the DNA. TRBV12-1 represents a pseudogene. The CDR3 spans 15 residues. Here the CDR3 reads CASSFPRNRAYGYTF. DNA of the CDR3: TGTGCCAGCAGCTTCCCGAGGAACAGGGCATATGGCTACACCTTC.

The chain recombines TRBV6-2 or TRBV6-3 with TRBJ2-3; 8 nucleotides align to TRBD1. CDR3 length: 15 residues. J gave up 3 bases and V 5 bases, and 7 bases lay outside the gene matches. Germline values: CDR1 MNHEY, CDR2 SVGEGT. CDR3 protein: CASSTDRDLTDTQYF. The CDR3 region has the DNA TGTGCCAGCAGTACGGACAGGGATTTAACAGATACGCAGTATTTT.

A single count supports this clone. The V call is TRBV6-6, the J call TRBJ2-1; D call uncertain. Germline values: CDR1 MNHNY, CDR2 SVGAGI (reference sequence). Trimming removed 5 bases from V and 8 bases from J, with 13 bases in between. The CDR3 has 13 amino acids. CDR3 in DNA: TGTGCCAGCAGTATTCCCAACCGCGATGAGCAGTTCTTC. Encoded protein: CASSIPNRDEQFF.

The genes are TRBV3-1 (or the pseudogene TRBV3-2) and TRBJ2-2; 7 bases are a match to TRBD1. The trim removed 5 bases at V and 6 bases at J, leaving 3 bases unmatched. The CDR3 runs 13 residues. Per germline, CDR1 LGHDT and CDR2 YNNKEL (reference sequence). CDR3 protein: CASSYRGPGELFF. The DNA of the CDR3 is TGTGCCAGCAGCTACAGGGGACCCGGGGAGCTGTTTTTT.

This clone showed up just once. The same CDR3 is also encoded by other DNA sequences in this sample. This rearrangement joins TRBV18 to TRBJ2-3; no definite D call. Germline loops: CDR1 KGHSH, CDR2 LQKENI. Trimming cost V 3 bases and J 0 bases, with 4 bases left between them. This CDR3 contains 13 residues. The CDR3 reads CASSPSSTDTQYF. The DNA for the CDR3 is TGTGCCAGCTCACCTTCTAGCACAGATACGCAGTATTTT. The full variable domain, rest sourced from reference TRBV18 and TRBJ2-3, is NAGVMQNPRHLVRRRGQEARLRCSPMKGHSHVYWYRQLPEEGLKFMVYLQKENIIDESGMPKERFSAEFPKEGPSILRIQQVVRGDSAAYFCASSPSSTDTQYFGPGTRLTVL.

The chain has TRBV6-5 and TRBJ2-4; TRBD1 aligns across 9 bases. From germline, CDR1 is MNHEY and CDR2 SVGAGI. V was clipped by 2 bases and J by 6 bases; unmatched bases: 5. The CDR3 sequence is 15 residues long. The CDR3 is CASSYGGQGANIQYF. The CDR3 coding sequence is TGTGCCAGCAGTTACGGGGGACAGGGTGCAAACATTCAGTACTTC.

The rearrangement uses TRBV5-1 and TRBJ1-2, with 12 positions matching TRBD1. The V segment lost 4 bases and the J segment 4 bases; nucleotides outside the gene matches: 5. The CDR3 totals 15 residues. Germline V gives CDR1 SGHRS, CDR2 YFSETQ. The CDR3, as DNA: TGCGCCAGCAGCAGGGACAGGGGGCTTGGCTATGGCTACACCTTC. It is translated as CASSRDRGLGYGYTF. Combining the CDR3 with reference TRBV5-1 and TRBJ1-2 gives the whole variable domain KAGVTQTPRYLIKTRGQQVTLSCSPISGHRSVSWYQQTPGQGLQFLFEYFSETQRNKGNFPGRFSGRQFSNSRSEMNVSTLELGDSALYLCASSRDRGLGYGYTFGSGTRLTVV.

The chain carries TRBV7-9 and TRBJ1-1; maybe TRBD1 (6 bases). The CDR3 loop spans 15 amino acids. V was trimmed by 4 bases and J by 4 bases, leaving 16 bases between them. Germline V gives CDR1 SEHNR, CDR2 FQNEAQ (reference sequence). The CDR3 here is CASSWGARLATEAFF. CDR3 sequence (DNA): TGTGCCAGCAGCTGGGGGGCCAGGTTGGCCACTGAAGCTTTCTTT.

CDR3 bases: TGTGCCATCAGCACGGGGGGGCCGTATACGCAGTATTTT. Translating gives CAISTGGPYTQYF. The chain recombines TRBV10-3 with TRBJ2-3; 8 bases agree with TRBD2. Germline V gene sequence: CDR1 ENHRY, CDR2 SYGVKD. This CDR3 has 13 residues. Unmatched junction bases numbered 6, after V lost 6 bases and J lost 7 bases.

CDR3 DNA: TGTGCCAGCAGTCCATGGACAGGGTCCCTGAACACCGGGGAGCTGTTTTTT. Encoded protein: CASSPWTGSLNTGELFF. The chain recombines TRBV27 with TRBJ2-2, with 8 nucleotides matching TRBD1. The junction had 9 bases not matched to a gene; V was cut back by 5 bases and J by 1 base. The CDR3 totals 17 residues. Germline V gives CDR1 MNHEY, CDR2 SMNVEV (reference sequence).

This clone was seen a handful of times. The chain couples TRBV3-1 (or the pseudogene TRBV3-2) to TRBJ2-5; TRBD2 matches 12 bases. Looked up from germline, CDR1 is LGHDT and CDR2 is YNNKEL (reference sequence). This CDR3 has 17 residues. V trimming: 1 base; J trimming: 5 bases; junction bases outside the gene matches: 8. CDR3 bases: TGTGCCAGCAGCCAAGTTCGACTAGCGGGAGTGGGGGAGACCCAGTACTTC. Amino acids: CASSQVRLAGVGETQYF.